This T cell receptor (beta chain) is drawn from a study of graft-versus-host responses after intestinal transplantation. Overall study context: Once they had received anti-thymocyte globulin induction, all recipients took tacrolimus and steroids for 2 to 4 years.

Of note for this clone: Antigen: not known.

Profiled with immunoSEQ multiplex PCR; TCRdb holds only in-frame clones, not every one. Of about 100,000 clones listed, over 75% are singletons. This material consisted of unstimulated CD4+ T cells sorted from spleen or lymph node cells, taken before transplant. The source is a human donor who was the organ donor for an intestinal transplant.

The CDR3 reads CASSSPENYGYTF. CDR3 in DNA: TGTGCCAGCAGTTCGCCAGAGAACTATGGCTACACCTTC. This chain joins TRBV28 and TRBJ1-2, with no clear D. This CDR3 contains 13 residues. Trimming pared 4 bases from V and 2 bases from J, leaving 8 bases between. Germline-derived CDR1 and CDR2 are MDHEN and SYDVKM.